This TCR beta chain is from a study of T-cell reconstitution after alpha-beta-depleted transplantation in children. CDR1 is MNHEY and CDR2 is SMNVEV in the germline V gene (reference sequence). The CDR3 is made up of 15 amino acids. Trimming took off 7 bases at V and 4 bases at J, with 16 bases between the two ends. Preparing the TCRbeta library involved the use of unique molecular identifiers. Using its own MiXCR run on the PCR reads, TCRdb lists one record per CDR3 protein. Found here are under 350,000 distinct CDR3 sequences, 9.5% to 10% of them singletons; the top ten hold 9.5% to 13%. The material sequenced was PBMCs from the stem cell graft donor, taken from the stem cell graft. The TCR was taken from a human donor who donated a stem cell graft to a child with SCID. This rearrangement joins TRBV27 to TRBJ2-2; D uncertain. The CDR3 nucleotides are TGTGCCAGCACGATTGCCCATATGGGCACCGGGGAGCTGTTTTTT. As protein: CASTIAHMGTGELFF.